What follows are 17 T cell receptor beta chains derived from one specimen sequenced in a study of blood T cell repertoires in COVID-19. Profiled with immunoSEQ multiplex PCR; TCRdb holds only in-frame clones, not every one. This table has 300,000 to 350,000 clones, 88% appearing once. The sample comprised PBMCs or T cells enriched from blood (not recorded which). The receptors here all came from a man aged 25 to 45 who had recovered from COVID-19.

The chain employs TRBV5-8 and TRBJ2-3; 9 nucleotides match TRBD2. Germline V gene lookup returns CDR1 SGHTS and CDR2 YDEGEE. The CDR3 consists of 14 residues. Trimming took 5 bases from V and 6 from J; bases not matched to a gene: 7. The CDR3 loop is CASRPGLATDTQYF. The CDR3 coding sequence is TGTGCCAGCAGACCGGGACTAGCCACGGATACGCAGTATTTT. Based on the CDR3 plus reference TRBV5-8 and TRBJ2-3, the full variable domain is EAGVTQSPTHLIKTRGQQATLRCSPISGHTSVYWYQQALGLGLQFLLWYDEGEERNRGNFPPRFSGRQFPNYSSELNVNALELEDSALYLCASRPGLATDTQYFGPGTRLTVL.

This clone appeared a few times. The chain uses TRBV12-3 or TRBV12-4 and TRBJ1-2, with a tentative D call TRBD1 (5 bases). V lost 7 bases and J lost 1, with 10 bases in between. This CDR3 has 13 residues. CDR3 loop: CASTLGGNYGYTF. CDR3 bases: TGTGCCAGCACCCTGGGGGGTAACTATGGCTACACCTTC.

This rearrangement joins TRBV29-1 to TRBJ1-1; D might be TRBD1 (6 bases). The CDR3 is 13 amino acids. Germline V gene data show CDR1 as SQVTM and CDR2 as ANQGSEA. With 6 bases removed from V and 0 bases from J, the gap between germline ends came to 11 bases. CDR3 amino acids: CSVLDRVNTEAFF. The CDR3 DNA reads TGCAGCGTACTGGACAGAGTGAACACTGAAGCTTTCTTT. Full variable domain (remainder filled in from reference TRBV29-1 and TRBJ1-1): SAVISQKPSRDICQRGTSLTIQCQVDSQVTMMFWYRQQPGQSLTLIATANQGSEATYESGFVIDKFPISRPNLTFSTLTVSNMSPEDSSIYLCSVLDRVNTEAFFGQGTRLTVV.

This rearrangement joins TRBV6-4 to TRBJ2-5; no reliable D call. Germline V gene data show CDR1 as MRHNA and CDR2 as SNTAGT. This CDR3 contains 13 residues. V was shortened by 4 bases and J by 5 bases, with 11 bases between the two germline ends. The CDR3 is CASSVGPKETQYF. The CDR3 coding sequence is TGTGCCAGCAGTGTCGGTCCCAAGGAGACCCAGTACTTC.

This chain uses TRBV28 with TRBJ2-5; 9 nucleotides match TRBD1. With V trimmed by 7 bases and J by 2 bases, 2 bases remained unmatched. The CDR3 is 13 amino acids. Germline lookup yields CDR1 MDHEN and CDR2 SYDVKM. The CDR3 loop is CASKGQGQETQYF. Written as DNA, the CDR3 is TGTGCCAGCAAAGGACAGGGGCAAGAGACCCAGTACTTC.

CDR3 in amino acids: CASSQVLGSLAGGTDTQYF. The CDR3 nucleotides read TGTGCCAGCAGCCAAGTACTCGGCTCTCTAGCGGGGGGGACAGATACGCAGTATTTT. J is TRBJ2-3 and V is TRBV3-1 (or the pseudogene TRBV3-2); 12 positions match TRBD2. There are 19 residues in the CDR3. Germline values: CDR1 LGHDT, CDR2 YNNKEL (reference sequence). With V trimmed by 1 base and J by 3 bases, 11 bases remained unmatched.

The J gene is TRBJ1-5, the V gene TRBV19; 7 positions agree with TRBD1. Germline lookup yields CDR1 LNHDA and CDR2 SQIVND (reference sequence). V gave up 5 bases and J gave up 6 bases; unmatched junction bases: 13. The CDR3 is 16 amino acids. The CDR3 region is CASSEETAGGPQPQHF. For the CDR3, the DNA is TGTGCCAGTAGTGAAGAAACGGCAGGGGGACCTCAGCCCCAGCATTTT.

The chain uses TRBV25-1 and TRBJ1-5, with D unclear. CDR1 MGHDK and CDR2 SYGVNS come from the germline V gene. Trimming removed 6 bases from V and 1 base from J, with 10 bases in between. The CDR3 loop spans 14 amino acids. CDR3 region: CASSLYGSNQPQHF. The CDR3 DNA reads TGTGCCAGCAGCTTATACGGGAGCAATCAGCCCCAGCATTTT.

The chain uses TRBV28 and TRBJ1-2; 8 bases are a match to TRBD1. In germline, CDR1 is MDHEN, CDR2 SYDVKM. The CDR3 runs to 16 residues. V lost 2 bases, J lost 2 bases, and 7 bases stayed unmatched. CDR3 bases: TGTGCCAGCAGTTTAGACAGGGGCCCGGGGAACTATGGCTACACCTTC. This codes for CASSLDRGPGNYGYTF.

The genes are TRBV3-1 (or the pseudogene TRBV3-2) and TRBJ2-7, with D maybe TRBD2 (6 bases). In germline, CDR1 is LGHDT, CDR2 YNNKEL (reference sequence). The CDR3 loop spans 15 amino acids. Trimming pared 0 bases from V and 2 bases from J, leaving 11 bases between. This CDR3 reads CASSQDPRGTYEQYF. The CDR3 DNA reads TGTGCCAGCAGCCAAGACCCCCGGGGGACCTACGAGCAGTACTTC.

The DNA for the CDR3 is TGTGCCAGCAGCTCCAGGGGCCAAGTCGGAAACACCATATATTTT. Residues: CASSSRGQVGNTIYF. The J gene is TRBJ1-3, the V gene TRBV13, with a tentative D call TRBD1 (6 bases). The CDR3 totals 15 residues. Trimming cost V 4 bases and J 4 bases, with 14 bases left between them. Germline V gene data show CDR1 as PRHDT and CDR2 as FYEKMQ (reference sequence).

The chain has TRBV9 and TRBJ1-4; weak D call: TRBD1 (5 bases). The germline V gene has CDR1 SGDLS and CDR2 YYNGEE. The V end lost 0 bases, the J end lost 14 bases, and 14 bases lay between the germline ends. This CDR3 has 13 amino acids. This chain's CDR3 is CASSVGGEGRLFF. CDR3 DNA: TGTGCCAGCAGCGTAGGAGGGGAGGGGCGGCTGTTTTTT.

As DNA, the CDR3 is TGTGCCAGCAGCTTTGCAGGCGTGGGTAATGAAAAACTGTTTTTT. Its protein product is CASSFAGVGNEKLFF. The J gene is TRBJ1-4, the V gene TRBV7-2; unclear D gene. The CDR3 loop spans 15 amino acids. V was clipped by 3 bases and J by 4 bases, with 12 bases between them. The germline V gene has CDR1 SGHTA and CDR2 FQGNSA.

V usage is TRBV10-3 and J usage is TRBJ2-3; 9 bases align to TRBD2. The CDR3 loop spans 15 amino acids. V lost 1 base, J lost 4 bases, and 3 bases stayed unmatched. Germline loops: CDR1 ENHRY, CDR2 SYGVKD. The CDR3 is CAISEWTSEADTQYF. Here the CDR3 DNA reads TGTGCCATCAGTGAGTGGACTAGCGAAGCAGATACGCAGTATTTT.

The chain is built from TRBV5-1 and TRBJ1-2, with 12 bases identical to TRBD1. The CDR3 loop spans 17 amino acids. J was trimmed by 2 bases and V by 4 bases; bases with no gene match: 9. Germline assignment: CDR1 SGHRS and CDR2 YFSETQ. In DNA, the CDR3 is TGCGCCAGCAGCGTATCGGGACAGGGGGCGCGGAACTATGGCTACACCTTC. It yields the protein CASSVSGQGARNYGYTF.

The V and J genes are TRBV10-1 and TRBJ1-4; maybe TRBD1 (5 bases). Germline lookup yields CDR1 WNHNN and CDR2 SYGVQD (reference sequence). The CDR3 extends over 15 amino acids. V was trimmed by 0 bases and J by 8 bases, leaving 13 bases between them. The CDR3 is CASSESMGLGEKLFF. The CDR3, as DNA: TGCGCCAGCAGTGAGTCGATGGGACTTGGGGAAAAACTGTTTTTT.

The chain couples TRBV2 to TRBJ1-5; TRBD1 is a possible D gene (6 bases). This CDR3 is built from 13 residues. Germline V gene lookup returns CDR1 SNHLY and CDR2 FYNNEI. V dropped 8 bases and J dropped 2 bases, with 10 bases sitting between them. This chain's CDR3 is CASRRGGNQPQHF. The CDR3 region has the DNA TGTGCCAGCCGCAGGGGAGGCAATCAGCCCCAGCATTTT.